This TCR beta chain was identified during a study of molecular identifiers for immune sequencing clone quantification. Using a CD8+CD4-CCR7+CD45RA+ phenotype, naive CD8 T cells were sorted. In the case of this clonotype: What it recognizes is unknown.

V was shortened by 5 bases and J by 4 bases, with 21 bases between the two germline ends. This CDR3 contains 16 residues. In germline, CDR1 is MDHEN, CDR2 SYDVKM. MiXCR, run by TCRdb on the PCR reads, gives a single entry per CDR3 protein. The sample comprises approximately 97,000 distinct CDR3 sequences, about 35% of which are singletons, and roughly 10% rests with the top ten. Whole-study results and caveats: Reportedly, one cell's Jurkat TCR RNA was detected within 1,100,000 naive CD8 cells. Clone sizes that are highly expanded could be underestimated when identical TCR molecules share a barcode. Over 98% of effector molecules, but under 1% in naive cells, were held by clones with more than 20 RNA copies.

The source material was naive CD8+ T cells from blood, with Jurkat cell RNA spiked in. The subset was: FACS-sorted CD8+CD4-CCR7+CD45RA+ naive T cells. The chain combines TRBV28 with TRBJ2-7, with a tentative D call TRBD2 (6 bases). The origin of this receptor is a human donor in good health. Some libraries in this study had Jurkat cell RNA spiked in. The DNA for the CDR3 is TGTGCCAGCAGTCCCTTTTCAGCGGGCCCTTTGTACGAGCAGTACTTC. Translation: CASSPFSAGPLYEQYF.